This TCR beta chain was documented in a study of glioma-infiltrating T cells. The overall study: Blood libraries targeted roughly 4- to 11-fold coverage of 900,000 to 1,000,000 T cells.

Using RNA template, CDR3s of TCR alpha and beta were amplified with iRepertoire arm-PCR. One-step reverse transcription and amplification started from roughly 100-400 ng of tissue mRNA or PBMC total RNA. TCRdb re-called the multiplex PCR reads through MiXCR, storing one row per CDR3 protein. Here the sample spans around 390,000 distinct CDR3 sequences, 41% being singletons. A few counts support this clonotype. Trimming removed 3 bases from V and 1 base from J, with 8 bases in between. This CDR3 is built from 14 residues. In germline, CDR1 is LGHDT, CDR2 YNNKEL (reference sequence). The receptor's source is a human donor with low-grade glioma or glioblastoma, undergoing nonglioma brain surgery, or in good health (not recorded which). This sequence joins TRBV3-1 and TRBJ2-3, with D uncertain. The sample consisted of glioma tissue, nonneoplastic brain tissue, or PBMCs (not recorded which). This CDR3 reads CASSHNRGTDTQYF. CDR3 nucleotide sequence: TGTGCCAGCAGCCATAACAGAGGCACAGATACGCAGTATTTT.